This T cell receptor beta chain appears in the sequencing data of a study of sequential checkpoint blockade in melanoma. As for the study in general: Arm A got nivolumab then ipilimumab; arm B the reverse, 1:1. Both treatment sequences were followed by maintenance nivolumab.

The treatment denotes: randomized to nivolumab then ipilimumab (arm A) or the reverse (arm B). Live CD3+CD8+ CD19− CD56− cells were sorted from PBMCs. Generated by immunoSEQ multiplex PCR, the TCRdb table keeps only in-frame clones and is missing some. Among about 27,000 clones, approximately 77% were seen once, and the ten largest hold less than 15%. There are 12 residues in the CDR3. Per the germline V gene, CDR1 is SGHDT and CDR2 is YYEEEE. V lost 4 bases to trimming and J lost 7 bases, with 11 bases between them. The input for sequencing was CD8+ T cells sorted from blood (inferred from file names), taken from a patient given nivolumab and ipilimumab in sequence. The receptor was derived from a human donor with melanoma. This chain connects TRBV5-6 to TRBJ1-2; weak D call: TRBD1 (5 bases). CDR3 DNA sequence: TGTGCCAGCAGCCCGGGGGGACGTGGCTACACCTTC. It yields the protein CASSPGGRGYTF.